The present TCR beta chain was sequenced within a study of metastatic and nonmetastatic thyroid tumors. Findings of the study overall: Malignant thyroid tumors reportedly had TCR beta diversity that was significantly higher than in benign nodules, in blood and tumor.

A remark on this clone: What it recognizes is unknown.

The germline V gene encodes CDR1 MNHEY and CDR2 SMNVEV (reference sequence). After removal of 6 bases from V and 4 bases from J, the junction contained 10 bases not matched to a gene. The CDR3 consists of 15 residues. TCRdb re-clonotyped the PCR reads via MiXCR. The table has about 15,000 clones, roughly 25% seen once. Prior to thyroid surgery, none of the patients had received any treatment. The chain has TRBV27 and TRBJ1-2; 8 bases match TRBD1. The sequenced sample consisted of tumor tissue. The receptor's source is a female donor with papillary thyroid cancer or a benign thyroid nodule (not recorded which). Some clones in this sample may be carry-over from other donors' samples. CDR3 in DNA: TGTGCCAGCAGCAGCGGACAGGGACTGAGCTATGGCTACACCTTC. It translates to CASSSGQGLSYGYTF.